A single T cell receptor beta chain is shown here with its context. The protocol was immunoSEQ multiplex PCR, while the TCRdb copy is restricted to in-frame clones and leaves out a portion. The table has more than 110,000 clones, just over 90% seen once. The entry originates in a study of T cell responses to AZD1222 COVID-19 vaccine. The germline V and J ends were trimmed by 4 bases and 10 bases, with 13 bases remaining between them. Germline values: CDR1 GTSNPN, CDR2 SVGIG (reference sequence). The CDR3 has 11 residues. This rearrangement joins TRBV30 to TRBJ1-1, with D maybe TRBD1 (5 bases). The sample here was peripheral blood, taken on day 0 of AZD1222 vaccination. This TCR was recovered from an adult in good health. CDR3 sequence: CAWNFRDRAFF. The CDR3 DNA reads TGTGCCTGGAATTTCAGGGATAGAGCTTTCTTT.